Described below is a single T cell receptor beta chain sequence and its context. This entry belongs to a study of CD8+ T cells in alopecia areata. Extracted from the samples, RNA was reverse transcribed into cDNA to serve as the sequencing template. Libraries were prepared by immunoSEQ multiplex PCR; TCRdb keeps only in-frame clonotypes and omits some of them. Among about 99,000 clones, approximately 84% were seen once, and the ten largest hold 11%. This CDR3 comprises 16 residues. After removal of 2 bases from V and 4 bases from J, the junction contained 5 bases not matched to a gene. The V gene's germline CDR1 is SGHNT and CDR2 YYREEE (reference sequence). The treatment is: oral pan-JAK inhibitor, 5-10 mg twice daily.

Sequenced material: CD8+ T cells sorted from blood, taken around week 34, from a patient treated with tofacitinib. The chain links TRBV5-4 to TRBJ2-2; TRBD2 aligns across 10 bases. The sequence came from a human donor with alopecia areata. The DNA of the CDR3 is TGTGCCAGCAGCTTACGCCTAGCGGGAGCCACCGGGGAGCTGTTTTTT. Translated, it gives CASSLRLAGATGELFF.